This T cell receptor beta chain was sequenced during a study of post-analysis software for immune sequencing data. Concerning this clonotype: What it binds is not known.

CDR3 size: 14 residues. Trimming took 7 bases from V and 0 from J; bases not matched to a gene: 3. Germline CDR1 reads MNHEY; CDR2 reads SVGAGI. Study observations and caveats: When patients were compared with controls, four to six TRBV segments were more frequent, TRBV5-6, TRBV5-1 and TRBV20-1 among them.

TCR beta libraries were prepared from cDNA with unique molecular identifiers. One entry per CDR3 protein results from TCRdb running MiXCR on the PCR reads. Of hundreds of thousands of distinct CDR3 sequences listed, 59% are singletons. Material for sequencing was blood. This receptor was taken from a girl aged 2 to 10 with multiple sclerosis. The V gene is TRBV6-5, the J gene TRBJ1-1, with 9 nucleotides matching TRBD1. In DNA form, the CDR3 reads TGTGCCAGCAACTACAGGGGGCTGAACACTGAAGCTTTCTTT. Amino acids: CASNYRGLNTEAFF.